This TCR beta chain stems from a study of blood T cell repertoires in COVID-19. On the study more broadly: Some COVID-19 samples were acute and others convalescent; all came from the United States, Italy and Spain. T cells, B-cell-depleted T cells, or PBMCs supplied cDNA or gDNA.

In the original analysis: Cell counts per sample came from amplifying reference gene primers. Profiling relied on immunoSEQ multiplex PCR, and the TCRdb table lists in-frame clones only, not all of them. Clone size and V and J calls were adopted from that table, with D and trimming inferred from the DNA. Here the sample spans about 67,000 clones, approximately 87% being singletons. CDR3 length: 16 residues. V trimming: 1 base; J trimming: 7 bases; junction bases outside the gene matches: 8. The germline V gene has CDR1 SGDLS and CDR2 YYNGEE. V and J are TRBV9 and TRBJ2-2; 9 bases map to TRBD2. This TCR was recovered from an older woman with acute or convalescent COVID-19. Sequenced: peripheral blood. The CDR3 loop is CASSVLDLAGDGELFF. The DNA for the CDR3 is TGTGCCAGCAGCGTATTAGATTTAGCGGGAGACGGGGAGCTGTTTTTT.